Below are 10 T cell receptor beta chains sequenced from a single sample in a study of long-term antiretroviral therapy in people with HIV (dated by TCRdb to 2022 to 2024). The immunoSEQ hsTCRB v3.0 assay was used at survey level resolution for TRB variable region sequencing. As stored in TCRdb, this immuneACCESS dataset retains in-frame rearrangements with V and J assigned. A fraction of the clones does not appear; measured against another copy, unresolved V genes explain less than half of the discrepancy, and the remainder lacks a known reason. In this sample the table shows about 32,000 clones, 85% of which occur a single time. The ten largest clones take up approximately 4.7% of the sample. The sample here was unsorted PBMCs, taken about 3.3 years after starting antiretroviral therapy. Every receptor here comes from a man aged 18 to 29 with HIV.

This chain's CDR3 is CASSLHPRNEQFF. The CDR3 nucleotides read TGTGCCAGCAGTCTCCACCCCCGCAATGAGCAGTTCTTC. J is TRBJ2-1 and V is TRBV27, with D hard to call. Trimming removed 5 bases from V and 6 bases from J, with 11 bases in between. This CDR3 contains 13 residues. Germline assignment: CDR1 MNHEY and CDR2 SMNVEV (reference sequence).

The V gene is TRBV7-9, the J gene TRBJ2-7; 7 nucleotides align to TRBD1. CDR3 size: 14 residues. V lost 7 bases, J lost 0 bases, and 6 bases stayed unmatched. Germline loops: CDR1 SEHNR, CDR2 FQNEAQ (reference sequence). The CDR3 sequence: CASTNRGSSYEQYF. The DNA for the CDR3 is TGTGCCAGCACCAACAGGGGAAGCTCCTACGAGCAGTACTTC.

V is TRBV4-3 and J is TRBJ2-3; TRBD2 aligns across 13 bases. The CDR3 length is 17 residues. V lost 4 bases, J lost 2 bases, and 6 bases stayed unmatched. The germline gives CDR1 LGHNA, CDR2 YSLEER. This CDR3 is CASSLTSGRAPTDTQYF. The DNA for the CDR3 is TGCGCCAGCAGCCTTACTAGCGGGAGGGCCCCCACAGATACGCAGTATTTT.

The chain combines TRBV14 with TRBJ2-1; 8 bases are a match to TRBD1. With V trimmed by 4 bases and J by 2 bases, 10 bases remained unmatched. The germline CDR1 and CDR2 sequences are SGHDN and FVKESK. This CDR3 has 17 residues. For the CDR3, the DNA is TGTGCCAGCAGCCGCCCGACAGGGGACACGGCCTACAATGAGCAGTTCTTC. This sequence encodes CASSRPTGDTAYNEQFF.

This clone came up a few times. The CDR3 sequence: CASRWKTHSNQPQHF. In DNA, the CDR3 is TGTGCCAGTAGATGGAAGACCCATAGCAATCAGCCCCAGCATTTT. The J gene is TRBJ1-5, the V gene TRBV19; D gene unclear. This CDR3 contains 15 residues. Germline V gives CDR1 LNHDA, CDR2 SQIVND (reference sequence). Trimming pared 6 bases from V and 0 bases from J, leaving 12 bases between. The full variable domain, with the rest looked up from reference TRBV19 and TRBJ1-5, is DGGITQSPKYLFRKEGQNVTLSCEQNLNHDAMYWYRQDPGQGLRLIYYSQIVNDFQKGDIAEGYSVSREKKESFPLTVTSAQKNPTAFYLCASRWKTHSNQPQHFGDGTRLSIL.

This chain uses TRBV9 with TRBJ1-2; 10 bases line up with TRBD1. V dropped 0 bases and J dropped 5; count of bases not matched to a gene: 7. There are 16 residues in the CDR3. Germline values: CDR1 SGDLS, CDR2 YYNGEE. CDR3 sequence reads: CASSVGWGQGIYGYTF. Written as DNA, the CDR3 is TGTGCCAGCAGCGTAGGATGGGGACAGGGGATTTATGGCTACACCTTC.

This chain joins TRBV19 and TRBJ2-7, with unresolved D. Per germline, CDR1 LNHDA and CDR2 SQIVND (reference sequence). This CDR3 has 19 residues. V was clipped by 2 bases and J by 4 bases, with 27 bases between them. The CDR3 sequence: CASSIKHSLRQPAAYEQYF. The CDR3 DNA reads as TGTGCCAGTAGTATAAAACATAGCTTAAGACAACCAGCTGCATACGAGCAGTACTTC.

The chain joins TRBV18 to TRBJ2-5; 7 bases match TRBD2. Germline loops: CDR1 KGHSH, CDR2 LQKENI. V was pared by 6 bases and J by 1 base, with 11 bases of the junction left unmatched. This CDR3 has 16 residues. This chain's CDR3 is CASSNPGGDPQETQYF. DNA for the CDR3: TGTGCCAGCTCTAACCCGGGGGGAGATCCCCAAGAGACCCAGTACTTC.

The CDR3 nucleotides are TGTGCCAGCAGTTTTAGCAATCAGCCCCAGCATTTT. It translates to CASSFSNQPQHF. The J gene is TRBJ1-5, the V gene TRBV5-6; no firm D call. The V end was cut by 5 bases, the J end by 0 bases, with 3 bases between. The CDR3 contains 12 residues. Germline lookup yields CDR1 SGHDT and CDR2 YYEEEE.

This chain uses TRBV15 with TRBJ1-1; D unclear. Germline V CDR1 and CDR2: LNHNV, YYDKDF (reference sequence). V was trimmed by 0 bases and J by 0 bases, leaving 11 bases between them. This CDR3 has 16 residues. CDR3 sequence reads: CATSRETTNLNTEAFF. The CDR3 region has the DNA TGTGCCACCAGCAGAGAGACTACAAACCTGAACACTGAAGCTTTCTTT.